One and the same sample provided the 8 T cell receptor beta chains below, sequenced in a study of cytomegalovirus exposure and HLA in healthy donors. A multiplex PCR was run with 60 Vbeta primers and 13 Jbeta primers. Produced via immunoSEQ multiplex PCR; TCRdb's table is partial and in-frame only. Among 150,000 to 200,000 clones listed, around 75% were seen once. The sample was PBMCs. The receptors were gathered from a young woman in good health and CMV-seropositive.

The V call is TRBV5-5, the J call TRBJ2-2; TRBD1 matches 7 bases. V trimming: 7 bases; J trimming: 6 bases; junction bases outside the gene matches: 9. Germline CDR1 and CDR2: SGHKS and YYEKEE (reference sequence). The CDR3 has 14 amino acids. CDR3 residues: CASGPSGTAGELFF. The DNA of the CDR3 is TGTGCCAGCGGCCCTTCCGGGACAGCCGGGGAGCTGTTTTTT. Supplemented by reference TRBV5-5 and TRBJ2-2, the full variable domain reads DAGVTQSPTHLIKTRGQQVTLRCSPISGHKSVSWYQQVLGQGPQFIFQYYEKEERGRGNFPDRFSARQFPNYSSELNVNALLLGDSALYLCASGPSGTAGELFFGEGSRLTVL.

This chain connects TRBV5-1 to TRBJ2-1; D uncertain. The V gene's germline CDR1 is SGHRS and CDR2 YFSETQ. There are 14 residues in the CDR3. V was cut by 6 bases and J by 0 bases, with 10 bases left in between. CDR3 amino acids: CASTPQNSYNEQFF. The CDR3 region has the DNA TGCGCCAGCACTCCACAGAACTCCTACAATGAGCAGTTCTTC.

This chain joins TRBV18 and TRBJ1-2; a weak D match, TRBD1 (6 bases). The V and J ends lost 4 bases and 0 bases respectively, with 12 bases between them. This CDR3 has 15 amino acids. CDR1 and CDR2 from the germline V gene are KGHSH and LQKENI. The CDR3 here is CASSRPDRANYGYTF. The CDR3 DNA reads TGTGCCAGCTCACGCCCGGACAGAGCTAACTATGGCTACACCTTC. The entire variable domain, with the rest obtained from reference TRBV18 and TRBJ1-2, is as follows: NAGVMQNPRHLVRRRGQEARLRCSPMKGHSHVYWYRQLPEEGLKFMVYLQKENIIDESGMPKERFSAEFPKEGPSILRIQQVVRGDSAAYFCASSRPDRANYGYTFGSGTRLTVV.

J is TRBJ2-3 and V is TRBV27; D is unresolved. V was pared by 4 bases and J by 2 bases, with 4 bases between. CDR1 is MNHEY, CDR2 SMNVEV, per germline (reference sequence). The CDR3 is 12 amino acids. The CDR3 region has the DNA TGTGCCAGCAGTTCCTACACAGATACGCAGTATTTT. As protein: CASSSYTDTQYF.

This clone occurred a few times. The rearrangement links TRBV6-5 to TRBJ1-6; D not certain. Trimming stripped 0 bases from V and 10 bases from J, with 13 bases between. This CDR3 spans 15 amino acids. CDR1 and CDR2 from the germline V gene are MNHEY and SVGAGI. The CDR3 reads CASSYSVALKSPLHF. DNA of the CDR3: TGTGCCAGCAGTTACTCGGTAGCTCTCAAATCACCCCTCCACTTT.

This clone was seen more than once but under ten times. V and J are TRBV6-6 and TRBJ1-1; D is undetermined. The V gene lost 2 bases and the J gene lost 3 bases, with 4 bases spanning the gap. The CDR3 spans 12 residues. Germline V gene sequence: CDR1 MNHNY, CDR2 SVGAGI (reference sequence). The CDR3 here is CASSYPDTEAFF. The CDR3 DNA reads as TGTGCCAGCAGTTACCCCGACACTGAAGCTTTCTTT.

This clone was picked up one time. V is TRBV5-4 and J is TRBJ1-1; no reliable D call. Per germline, CDR1 SGHNT and CDR2 YYREEE (reference sequence). Trimming took 2 bases from V and 3 from J, leaving 11 bases between them. The CDR3 contains 14 residues. CDR3 nucleotide sequence: TGTGCCAGCAGCTTAGTCAGGTCCGACACTGAAGCTTTCTTT. Translating it yields CASSLVRSDTEAFF.

This clone occurred once. CDR3 sequence reads: CASSDSTGYQPQHF. CDR3 nucleotide sequence: TGTGCCAGCAGCGACTCGACAGGCTATCAGCCCCAGCATTTT. V is TRBV7-9 and J is TRBJ1-5; tentatively, D is TRBD1 (6 bases). The CDR3 runs 14 residues. Germline V CDR1 and CDR2: SEHNR, FQNEAQ (reference sequence). V lost 5 bases and J 5 bases, leaving 13 bases between the germline ends.